Each of the 7 T cell receptor beta chains below was sequenced from the same sample in a study of blood T cell repertoires in COVID-19. Sequencing used immunoSEQ multiplex PCR; TCRdb keeps in-frame clones, though not all of them. The sample yields 150,000 to 200,000 clones, 65% to 80% seen once. The sequenced sample consisted of peripheral blood. The receptors were gathered from a man between 45 and 60 years old who had recovered from COVID-19.

The rearrangement links TRBV7-3 to TRBJ2-3; TRBD2 aligns across 8 bases. Trimming removed 6 bases from V and 4 bases from J; junction bases left unmatched: 6. Germline V gives CDR1 SGHTA, CDR2 FQGTGA. The CDR3 has 14 residues. The CDR3 region has the DNA TGTGCCAGCAGGGGCACTAGCGGTTCAGATACGCAGTATTTT. It encodes CASRGTSGSDTQYF.

V and J are TRBV6-1 and TRBJ1-5; D might be TRBD1 (6 bases). Looked up from germline, CDR1 is MNHNS and CDR2 is SASEGT. This CDR3 comprises 16 residues. Trimming removed 0 bases at V and 5 bases at J, with 14 bases between. CDR3 DNA: TGTGCCAGCAGTGAAGCGTATAGGGCAGGGGATCAGCCCCAGCATTTT. Protein sequence: CASSEAYRAGDQPQHF.

The gene calls are TRBV9 and TRBJ2-3, with D possibly TRBD2 on 5 matching bases. V was clipped by 0 bases and J by 1 base, with 9 bases between them. The CDR3 runs to 15 residues. CDR1 SGDLS and CDR2 YYNGEE come from the germline V gene. The DNA for the CDR3 is TGTGCCAGCAGCGTAGGGCCCGGGGGCACAGATACGCAGTATTTT. Amino acid sequence: CASSVGPGGTDTQYF.

This clone was observed a handful of times. This chain connects TRBV29-1 to TRBJ2-3; a weak D match, TRBD2 (6 bases). Germline values: CDR1 SQVTM, CDR2 ANQGSEA. The V end lost 5 bases, the J end lost 4 bases, and 10 bases lay between the germline ends. The CDR3 length is 12 residues. CDR3 coding DNA: TGCAGCGTTTCGGGGGAACCAGATACGCAGTATTTT. Amino acid sequence: CSVSGEPDTQYF.

This chain links TRBV29-1 with TRBJ2-5, with 8 bases identical to TRBD1. CDR1 is SQVTM and CDR2 is ANQGSEA in the germline V gene. V lost 0 bases, J lost 13 bases, and 10 bases stayed unmatched. This CDR3 has 13 amino acids. CDR3 region: CSVEDRAGGGPYF. The CDR3 DNA reads as TGCAGCGTTGAAGATCGGGCAGGGGGCGGGCCGTACTTC.

The chain combines TRBV2 with TRBJ2-7; the D gene is possibly TRBD2 (6 bases). CDR3 size: 19 residues. Germline values: CDR1 SNHLY, CDR2 FYNNEI. V lost 5 bases and J lost 2, with 28 bases in between. In DNA, the CDR3 is TGTGCCAGCAGTAAACTAAGCGACGGACGGCGGGGAGGTACCTACGAGCAGTACTTC. As protein: CASSKLSDGRRGGTYEQYF.

This rearrangement joins TRBV5-5 to TRBJ1-2; 7 nucleotides line up with TRBD1. The CDR3 totals 14 residues. Germline CDR1 SGHKS, CDR2 YYEKEE (reference sequence). V lost 2 bases, J lost 3 bases, and 4 bases stayed unmatched. CDR3 nucleotides: TGTGCCAGCAGCTTAGAAACAGGGGACTATGGCTACACCTTC. Translating it yields CASSLETGDYGYTF.